The next 29 T cell receptor beta chains were all read from a single sample in a study of T cell responses to AZD1222 COVID-19 vaccine. Profiled with immunoSEQ multiplex PCR; TCRdb holds only in-frame clones, not every one. The repertoire includes around 64,000 clones, approximately 83% of them detected once, and under 8% sits in the top ten. Sequenced material: peripheral blood, taken 28 days after the second AZD1222 dose. The receptors come from an adult who received the AZD1222 COVID-19 vaccine.

This clone was recorded once. The rearrangement uses TRBV6-5 and TRBJ1-2; D gene uncertain. CDR1 and CDR2 from the germline V gene are MNHEY and SVGAGI. The V end was cut by 8 bases, the J end by 4 bases, with 14 bases between. The CDR3 consists of 13 residues. CDR3 residues: CASRDRGIYGYTF. DNA for the CDR3: TGTGCCAGCCGCGACCGTGGGATCTATGGCTACACCTTC.

This clone was counted between two and nine times. The chain couples TRBV18 to TRBJ2-2, with D unresolved. V gave up 5 bases and J gave up 2 bases, with 12 bases separating them. The germline gives CDR1 KGHSH, CDR2 LQKENI. The CDR3 totals 15 residues. The CDR3 region has the DNA TGTGCCAGCTCAGCACAAGCAACAAACACCGGGGAGCTGTTTTTT. It translates to CASSAQATNTGELFF.

The V gene is TRBV7-8, the J gene TRBJ1-3; D gene ambiguous. V dropped 3 bases and J dropped 3 bases, with 12 bases sitting between them. The CDR3 covers 15 residues. Germline CDR1 reads SGHVS; CDR2 reads FQNEAQ. The CDR3 is CASSFPGNLGNTIYF. The CDR3 nucleotides read TGTGCCAGCAGCTTCCCCGGGAACCTTGGAAACACCATATATTTT.

V is TRBV24-1 and J is TRBJ1-5; possibly TRBD1 for D (5 bases). Trimming cost V 6 bases and J 5 bases, with 10 bases left between them. The CDR3 sequence is 13 residues long. Per the germline V gene, CDR1 is KGHDR and CDR2 is SFDVKD. This CDR3 reads CATSHLGDQPQHF. CDR3 coding DNA: TGTGCCACCAGTCACCTAGGGGATCAGCCCCAGCATTTT.

The rearrangement joins TRBV6-1 to TRBJ1-2; D is ambiguous. V lost 3 bases and J lost 7, with 18 bases in between. The V gene's germline CDR1 is MNHNS and CDR2 SASEGT. The CDR3 spans 15 residues. The CDR3 reads CASSDPPGSFPGYTF. CDR3 DNA sequence: TGTGCCAGCAGTGACCCCCCCGGGAGTTTCCCTGGCTACACCTTC.

This clone showed up just a few times. This rearrangement joins TRBV2 to TRBJ2-7, with D tentatively TRBD1 (6 bases). With 4 bases removed from V and 7 bases from J, the gap between germline ends came to 14 bases. Germline V CDR1 and CDR2: SNHLY, FYNNEI. There are 13 residues in the CDR3. The CDR3 DNA is TGTGCCAGCAGTGCCACAGGGTCTGGGGAGCAGTACTTC. Protein product: CASSATGSGEQYF.

The chain couples TRBV10-2 to TRBJ2-7; 9 nucleotides line up with TRBD2. Germline loops: CDR1 WSHSY, CDR2 SAAADI. This CDR3 is 16 amino acids long. V shed 2 bases and J 3 bases; nucleotides not matched to a gene: 8. As DNA, the CDR3 is TGCGCCAGCAGTGAGGGTCGGCTAGCGGGGCACTACGAGCAGTACTTC. Amino acid sequence: CASSEGRLAGHYEQYF.

The chain employs TRBV18 and TRBJ2-7; the D is unclear. CDR3 length equals 13 residues. Trimming stripped 3 bases from V and 3 bases from J, with 9 bases between. The germline CDR1 and CDR2 sequences are KGHSH and LQKENI. CDR3 bases: TGTGCCAGCTCACCGACGGCTTACTACGAGCAGTACTTC. Its protein product is CASSPTAYYEQYF.

The V gene is TRBV6-5, the J gene TRBJ1-1, with D unclear. Germline lookup yields CDR1 MNHEY and CDR2 SVGAGI. V lost 10 bases and J 1 base, leaving 7 bases between the germline ends. The CDR3 sequence is 11 residues long. For the CDR3, the DNA is TGTGCCATCCGAGGGAACACTGAAGCTTTCTTT. This translates into CAIRGNTEAFF.

The chain combines TRBV7-8 with TRBJ1-2, with TRBD1 identical over 9 bases. Trimming at V came to 5 bases and at J to 4 bases, leaving 5 bases not matched to a gene. Germline assignment: CDR1 SGHVS and CDR2 FQNEAQ. This CDR3 is built from 14 residues. The CDR3 reads CASSTRQGGYGYTF. DNA of the CDR3: TGTGCCAGCAGCACCCGACAGGGGGGCTATGGCTACACCTTC.

This chain connects TRBV7-8 to TRBJ2-7; perhaps TRBD1 as D (6 bases). The CDR3 is made up of 14 amino acids. CDR1 and CDR2 (germline): SGHVS, FQNEAQ. Between the trimmed V and J ends, which lost 4 bases and 3 bases, there was a span of 13 bases. CDR3 protein: CASSSNRDHYEQYF. In DNA, the CDR3 is TGTGCCAGCAGCTCGAACAGGGACCACTACGAGCAGTACTTC.

The rearrangement links TRBV3-1 (or the pseudogene TRBV3-2) to TRBJ1-1; no clear D. V was shortened by 0 bases and J by 7 bases, with 15 bases between the two germline ends. The CDR3 is 15 residues long. Germline V gives CDR1 LGHDT, CDR2 YNNKEL (reference sequence). The CDR3 spells CASSQDPVQAIEAFF. CDR3 in DNA: TGTGCCAGCAGCCAAGATCCCGTGCAGGCGATTGAAGCTTTCTTT.

The chain couples TRBV18 to TRBJ1-1; tentatively, D is TRBD1 (6 bases). This CDR3 contains 14 residues. V lost 2 bases, J lost 3 bases, and 10 bases lay in between. Germline values: CDR1 KGHSH, CDR2 LQKENI. CDR3 DNA: TGTGCCAGCTCACCAACGACAGGTGACACTGAAGCTTTCTTT. As protein: CASSPTTGDTEAFF.

There are a few counts of this clone. The rearrangement links TRBV4-1 to TRBJ2-7; the D gene is possibly TRBD1 (6 bases). In germline, CDR1 is MGHRA, CDR2 YSYEKL. The V gene lost 3 bases and the J gene lost 0 bases, with 12 bases spanning the gap. This CDR3 comprises 15 residues. The chain's CDR3 is CASSHFTGYSYEQYF. CDR3 DNA sequence: TGCGCCAGCAGCCATTTCACAGGGTACTCCTACGAGCAGTACTTC.

V and J are TRBV27 and TRBJ2-7, with TRBD1 matching over 10 bases. The length of the CDR3 is 15 residues. Trimming took 6 bases from V and 5 from J; bases not matched to a gene: 10. CDR1 is MNHEY and CDR2 is SMNVEV in the germline V gene (reference sequence). CDR3 loop: CASSDRGPFEDEQYF. CDR3 nucleotide sequence: TGTGCCAGCAGCGACAGGGGGCCCTTTGAAGACGAGCAGTACTTC.

This sequence joins TRBV30 and TRBJ1-1, with D possibly matching TRBD1 (6 bases). Germline CDR1 GTSNPN, CDR2 SVGIG (reference sequence). V shed 1 base and J shed 4 bases, with 25 bases lying between them. This CDR3 contains 18 residues. The CDR3 region has the DNA TGTGCCTGGAGTGCATACTCAGGGGACTTCTCTCTTCGCACTGAAGCTTTCTTT. This sequence encodes CAWSAYSGDFSLRTEAFF.

V and J are TRBV12-3 or TRBV12-4 and TRBJ2-2; the D is unclear. Deletions cut 4 bases from V and 10 bases from J, with 7 bases between. The CDR3 has 11 amino acids. The CDR3 nucleotides read TGTGCCAGCAGTTCCTTTGTGGAGCTGTTTTTT. Residues: CASSSFVELFF.

The chain links TRBV9 to TRBJ1-1; D is undetermined. This CDR3 has 14 amino acids. The V end lost 3 bases, the J end lost 3 bases, and 12 bases lay between the germline ends. Germline-derived CDR1 and CDR2 are SGDLS and YYNGEE. The CDR3, as DNA: TGTGCCAGCAGCGCAGAGTCAGGAGACACTGAAGCTTTCTTT. The encoded protein is CASSAESGDTEAFF. Together with reference TRBV9 and TRBJ1-1, the CDR3 gives the full variable domain: DSGVTQTPKHLITATGQRVTLRCSPRSGDLSVYWYQQSLDQGLQFLIQYYNGEERAKGNILERFSAQQFPDLHSELNLSSLELGDSALYFCASSAESGDTEAFFGQGTRLTVV.

V and J are TRBV6-5 and TRBJ1-1; D unresolved. Germline CDR1 and CDR2: MNHEY and SVGAGI. The germline V and J ends were trimmed by 2 bases and 2 bases, with 9 bases remaining between them. CDR3 length equals 14 residues. The CDR3 region is CASSYQAGNTEAFF. DNA of the CDR3: TGTGCCAGCAGTTACCAGGCGGGCAACACTGAAGCTTTCTTT.

In its sample, this clone was seen many times. The genes are TRBV10-2 and TRBJ1-5; tentatively, D is TRBD1 (5 bases). The ends were cut back, 0 bases at V and 5 bases at J, with 8 bases in the middle. The CDR3 runs 14 residues. Germline loops: CDR1 WSHSY, CDR2 SAAADI. CDR3 bases: TGCGCCAGCAGTGAGTCATCAGGGTATCAGCCCCAGCATTTT. It encodes CASSESSGYQPQHF.

V is TRBV4-3 and J is TRBJ1-3; TRBD1 aligns across 9 bases. Germline CDR1 reads LGHNA; CDR2 reads YSLEER. The CDR3 runs 15 residues. Unmatched junction bases numbered 1, after V lost 4 bases and J lost 0 bases. The CDR3 nucleotides read TGCGCCAGCAGCCGGGACAGGGACTCTGGAAACACCATATATTTT. Translated, it gives CASSRDRDSGNTIYF.

In its sample, this clone was seen a few times. This chain joins TRBV18 and TRBJ1-4, with a possible D match to TRBD1 (5 bases). CDR1 KGHSH and CDR2 LQKENI come from the germline V gene. This CDR3 is built from 14 residues. Trimming removed 0 bases from V and 8 bases from J, with 10 bases in between. CDR3 nucleotides: TGTGCCAGCTCACCACCGGGGCAGCCCGAAAAACTGTTTTTT. It yields the protein CASSPPGQPEKLFF.

The V and J genes are TRBV11-2 and TRBJ1-1; TRBD1 matches at 8 bases. There are 14 residues in the CDR3. J gave up 6 bases and V 5 bases, and 8 bases lay outside the gene matches. CDR1 SGHAT and CDR2 FQNNGV come from the germline V gene. CDR3 DNA: TGTGCCAGCAGCCTTGCAGGGGGCGAGGCTGAAGCTTTCTTT. It translates to CASSLAGGEAEAFF.

This clone was counted once. The J gene is TRBJ1-1, the V gene TRBV2; D not certain. V lost 4 bases and J 2 bases, leaving 8 bases between the germline ends. Looked up from germline, CDR1 is SNHLY and CDR2 is FYNNEI. The CDR3 runs to 13 residues. The CDR3 coding sequence is TGTGCCAGCAGTGCAGAGGGAAACACTGAAGCTTTCTTT. It is translated as CASSAEGNTEAFF. The variable domain in full, completed from reference TRBV2 and TRBJ1-1, reads EPEVTQTPSHQVTQMGQEVILRCVPISNHLYFYWYRQILGQKVEFLVSFYNNEISEKSEIFDDQFSVERPDGSNFTLKIRSTKLEDSAMYFCASSAEGNTEAFFGQGTRLTVV.

The chain joins TRBV6-5 to TRBJ2-5; the D is unclear. The length of the CDR3 is 15 residues. CDR1 MNHEY and CDR2 SVGAGI come from the germline V gene. V was cut by 7 bases and J by 5 bases, with 20 bases left in between. CDR3: CASTAVGLKTETQYF. For the CDR3, the DNA is TGTGCCAGCACGGCAGTTGGGTTAAAAACGGAGACCCAGTACTTC.

CDR3 residues: CASTQRGGRYEQYF. DNA of the CDR3: TGTGCCAGCACCCAGAGGGGGGGCCGGTACGAGCAGTACTTC. This rearrangement joins TRBV28 to TRBJ2-7; D may be TRBD2 (7 bases). V was trimmed by 7 bases and J by 4 bases, leaving 17 bases between them. Germline CDR1 is MDHEN and CDR2 is SYDVKM. The CDR3 has 14 residues.

This clone was seen once. One junction end does not reproduce the germline sequence, and a read error may be involved. The genes are TRBV11-2 and TRBJ2-5, with D maybe TRBD2 (7 bases). The CDR3 contains 14 residues. Germline lookup yields CDR1 SGHAT and CDR2 FQNNGV. Here the CDR3 DNA reads TGTGCCAGCAGCCGGGGGGCAGGATTACACACTGGGGACTTC. It codes for CASSRGAGLHTGDF.

This chain connects TRBV29-1 to TRBJ1-1; D is unclear. From germline, CDR1 is SQVTM and CDR2 ANQGSEA. The CDR3 length is 11 residues. The V end was cut by 5 bases, the J end by 4 bases, with 8 bases between. CDR3 loop: CSVHKTTEAFF. For the CDR3, the DNA is TGCAGCGTTCACAAGACCACTGAAGCTTTCTTT. The full variable domain, rest sourced from reference TRBV29-1 and TRBJ1-1, is SAVISQKPSRDICQRGTSLTIQCQVDSQVTMMFWYRQQPGQSLTLIATANQGSEATYESGFVIDKFPISRPNLTFSTLTVSNMSPEDSSIYLCSVHKTTEAFFGQGTRLTVV.

The chain combines TRBV2 with TRBJ1-2; the D gene is possibly TRBD1 (5 bases). Germline CDR1 is SNHLY and CDR2 is FYNNEI. V was clipped by 1 base and J by 4 bases, with 16 bases between them. The CDR3 loop spans 16 amino acids. The CDR3: CASSEGGSPGSYGYTF. The CDR3 coding sequence is TGTGCCAGCAGTGAAGGTGGGTCGCCAGGGAGCTATGGCTACACCTTC.